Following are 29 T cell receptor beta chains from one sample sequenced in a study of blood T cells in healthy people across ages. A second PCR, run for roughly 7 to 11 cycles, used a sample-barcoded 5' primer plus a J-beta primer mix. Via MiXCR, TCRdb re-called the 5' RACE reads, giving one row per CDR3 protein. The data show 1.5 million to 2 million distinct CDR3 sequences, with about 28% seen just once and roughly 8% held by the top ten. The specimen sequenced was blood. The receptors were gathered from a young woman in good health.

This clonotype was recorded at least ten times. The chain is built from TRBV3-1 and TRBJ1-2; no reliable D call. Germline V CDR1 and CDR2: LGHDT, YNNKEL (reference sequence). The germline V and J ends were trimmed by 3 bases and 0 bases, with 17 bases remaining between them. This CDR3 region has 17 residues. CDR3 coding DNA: TGTGCCAGCAGCCACTTCGCGGGAGGGAGAGCTAACTATGGCTACACCTTC. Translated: CASSHFAGGRANYGYTF.

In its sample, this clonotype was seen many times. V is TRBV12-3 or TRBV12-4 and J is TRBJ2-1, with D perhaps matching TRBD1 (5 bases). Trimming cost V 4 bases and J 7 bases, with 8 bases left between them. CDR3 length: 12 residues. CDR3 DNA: TGTGCCAGCAGTTCCAGGGTAAATGAGCAGTTCTTC. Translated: CASSSRVNEQFF.

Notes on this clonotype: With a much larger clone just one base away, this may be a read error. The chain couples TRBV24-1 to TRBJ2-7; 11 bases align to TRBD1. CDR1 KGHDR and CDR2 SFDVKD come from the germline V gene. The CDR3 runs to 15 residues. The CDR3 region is CATSDPGTGGNEQDF. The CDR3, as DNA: TGTGCCACCAGTGATCCCGGGACAGGGGGGAACGAGCAGGACTTC.

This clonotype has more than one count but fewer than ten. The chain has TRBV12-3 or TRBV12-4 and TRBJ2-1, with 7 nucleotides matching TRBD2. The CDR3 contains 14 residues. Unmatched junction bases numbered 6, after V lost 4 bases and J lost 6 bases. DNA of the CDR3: TGTGCCAGCAGTTCCCACTCTAGCGGCAATGAGCAGTTCTTC. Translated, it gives CASSSHSSGNEQFF.

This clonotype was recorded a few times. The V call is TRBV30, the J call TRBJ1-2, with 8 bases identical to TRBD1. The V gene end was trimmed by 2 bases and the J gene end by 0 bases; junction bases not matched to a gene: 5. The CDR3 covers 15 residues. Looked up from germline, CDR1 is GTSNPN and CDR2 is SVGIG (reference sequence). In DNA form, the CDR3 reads TGTGCCTGGAGTAACAGGGGGAGAGCTAACTATGGCTACACCTTC. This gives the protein CAWSNRGRANYGYTF. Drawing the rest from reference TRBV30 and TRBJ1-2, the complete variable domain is SQTIHQWPATLVQPVGSPLSLECTVEGTSNPNLYWYRQAAGRGLQLLFYSVGIGQISSEVPQNLSASRPQDRQFILSSKKLLLSDSGFYLCAWSNRGRANYGYTFGSGTRLTVV.

The DNA for the CDR3 is TGTGCCAGCAGCCCTACTAGCGGGAGGGCCCAAGAGACCCAGTACTTC. The encoded protein is CASSPTSGRAQETQYF. The chain recombines TRBV7-9 with TRBJ2-5, with 13 bases lining up with TRBD2. The CDR3 runs 16 residues. Germline lookup yields CDR1 SEHNR and CDR2 FQNEAQ (reference sequence). V was clipped by 5 bases and J by 1 base; unmatched bases: 4.

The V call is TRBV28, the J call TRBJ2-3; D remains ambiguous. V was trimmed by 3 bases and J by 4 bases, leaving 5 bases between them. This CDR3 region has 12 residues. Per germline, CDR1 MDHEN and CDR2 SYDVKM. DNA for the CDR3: TGTGCCAGCAGTTTTCAGTCAGATACGCAGTATTTT. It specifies CASSFQSDTQYF.

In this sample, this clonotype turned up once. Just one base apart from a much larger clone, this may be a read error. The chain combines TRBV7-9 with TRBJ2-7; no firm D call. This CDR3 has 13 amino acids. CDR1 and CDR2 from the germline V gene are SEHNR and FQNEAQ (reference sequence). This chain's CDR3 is CASSPDGTYGQYF. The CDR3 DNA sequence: TGTGCCAGCAGCCCCGACGGAACCTACGGGCAGTACTTC.

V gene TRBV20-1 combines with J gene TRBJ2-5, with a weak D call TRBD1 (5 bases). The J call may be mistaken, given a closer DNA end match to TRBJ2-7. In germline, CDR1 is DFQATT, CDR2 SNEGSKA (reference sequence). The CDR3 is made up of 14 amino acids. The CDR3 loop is CSARERGRQGEQYF. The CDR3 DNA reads TGCAGTGCTAGAGAAAGGGGAAGGCAAGGCGAGCAGTACTTC.

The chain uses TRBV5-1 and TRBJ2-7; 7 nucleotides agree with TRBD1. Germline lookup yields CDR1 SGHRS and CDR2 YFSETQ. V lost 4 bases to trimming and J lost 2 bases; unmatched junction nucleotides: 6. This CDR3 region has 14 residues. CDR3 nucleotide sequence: TGCGCCAGCAGCCCAGACGGGACAGCCTACGAGCAGTACTTC. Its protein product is CASSPDGTAYEQYF. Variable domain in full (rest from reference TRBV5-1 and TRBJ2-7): KAGVTQTPRYLIKTRGQQVTLSCSPISGHRSVSWYQQTPGQGLQFLFEYFSETQRNKGNFPGRFSGRQFSNSRSEMNVSTLELGDSALYLCASSPDGTAYEQYFGPGTRLTVT.

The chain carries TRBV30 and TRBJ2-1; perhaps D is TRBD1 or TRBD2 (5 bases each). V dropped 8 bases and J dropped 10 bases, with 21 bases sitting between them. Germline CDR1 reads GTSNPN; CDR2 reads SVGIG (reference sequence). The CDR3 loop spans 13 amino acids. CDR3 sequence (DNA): TGTGCCACAACGGGGCTAGTCGGCGGCGAGCAGTTCTTC. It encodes CATTGLVGGEQFF. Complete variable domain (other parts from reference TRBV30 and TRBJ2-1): SQTIHQWPATLVQPVGSPLSLECTVEGTSNPNLYWYRQAAGRGLQLLFYSVGIGQISSEVPQNLSASRPQDRQFILSSKKLLLSDSGFYLCATTGLVGGEQFFGPGTRLTVL.

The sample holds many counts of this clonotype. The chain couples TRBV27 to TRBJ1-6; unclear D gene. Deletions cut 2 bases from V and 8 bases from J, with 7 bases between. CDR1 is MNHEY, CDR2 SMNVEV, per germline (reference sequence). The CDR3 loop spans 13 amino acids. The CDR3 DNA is TGTGCCAGCAGTTTAGGCAGTCATTCACCCCTCCACTTT. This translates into CASSLGSHSPLHF.

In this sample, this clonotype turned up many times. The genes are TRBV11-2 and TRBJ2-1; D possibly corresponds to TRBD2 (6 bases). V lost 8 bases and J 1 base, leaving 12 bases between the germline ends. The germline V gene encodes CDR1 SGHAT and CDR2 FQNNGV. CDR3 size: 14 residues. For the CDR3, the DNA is TGTGCCAGCTCCCGACTAGGGTCCTACAATGAGCAGTTCTTC. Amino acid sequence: CASSRLGSYNEQFF. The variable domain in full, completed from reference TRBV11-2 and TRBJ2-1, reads EAGVAQSPRYKIIEKRQSVAFWCNPISGHATLYWYQQILGQGPKLLIQFQNNGVVDDSQLPKDRFSAERLKGVDSTLKIQPAKLEDSAVYLCASSRLGSYNEQFFGPGTRLTVL.

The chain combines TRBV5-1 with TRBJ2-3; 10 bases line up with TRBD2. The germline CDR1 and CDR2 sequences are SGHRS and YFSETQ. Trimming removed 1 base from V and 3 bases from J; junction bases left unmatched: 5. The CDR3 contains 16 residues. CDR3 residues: CASSLNLAGDTDTQYF. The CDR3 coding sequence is TGCGCCAGCAGCTTGAACCTAGCGGGGGATACAGATACGCAGTATTTT.

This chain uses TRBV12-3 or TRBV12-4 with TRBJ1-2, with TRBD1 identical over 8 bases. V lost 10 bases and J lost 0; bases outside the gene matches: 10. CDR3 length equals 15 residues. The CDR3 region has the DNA TGTGCCAACAGCCAGACAGGGGAACCTAACTATGGCTACACCTTC. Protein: CANSQTGEPNYGYTF.

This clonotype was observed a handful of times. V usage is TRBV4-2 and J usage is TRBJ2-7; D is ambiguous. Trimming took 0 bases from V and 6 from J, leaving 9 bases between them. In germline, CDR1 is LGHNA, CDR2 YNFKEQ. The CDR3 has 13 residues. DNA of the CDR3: TGTGCCAGCAGCCAAGATTGGGAAAGCGAGCAGTACTTC. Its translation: CASSQDWESEQYF.

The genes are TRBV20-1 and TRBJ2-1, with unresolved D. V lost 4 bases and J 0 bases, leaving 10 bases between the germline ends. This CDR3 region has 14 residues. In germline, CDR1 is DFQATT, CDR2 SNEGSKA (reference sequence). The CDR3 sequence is CSATLLNSYNEQFF. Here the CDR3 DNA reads TGCAGTGCTACTCTTCTTAACTCCTACAATGAGCAGTTCTTC.

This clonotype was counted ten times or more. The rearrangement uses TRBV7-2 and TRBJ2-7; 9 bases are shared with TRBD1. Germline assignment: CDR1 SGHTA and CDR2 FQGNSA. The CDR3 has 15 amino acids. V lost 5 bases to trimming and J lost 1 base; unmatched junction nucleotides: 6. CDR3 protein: CASSITGGPSYEQYF. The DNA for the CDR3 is TGTGCCAGCAGCATAACAGGGGGCCCTTCCTACGAGCAGTACTTC.

CDR3 DNA sequence: TGCGCCAGCAGGTTTTGGGACGATGAGCAGTTCTTC. Encoded protein: CASRFWDDEQFF. The genes are TRBV10-2 and TRBJ2-1, with D perhaps given as TRBD1 or TRBD2 (5 bases each). The germline gives CDR1 WSHSY, CDR2 SAAADI. The ends were cut back, 6 bases at V and 8 bases at J, with 11 bases in the middle. This CDR3 contains 12 residues.

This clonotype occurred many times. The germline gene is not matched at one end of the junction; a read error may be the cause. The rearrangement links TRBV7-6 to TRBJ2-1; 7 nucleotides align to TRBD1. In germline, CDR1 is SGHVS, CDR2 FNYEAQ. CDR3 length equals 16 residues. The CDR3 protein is CASTLTGQDSYNEQFF. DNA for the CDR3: TGTGCCAGCACCTTAACAGGACAGGATTCCTACAATGAGCAGTTCTTC.

The CDR3 is CASGSTGEAYEQYF. CDR3 nucleotide sequence: TGTGCCAGCGGCTCGACAGGGGAGGCCTACGAGCAGTACTTC. The rearrangement joins TRBV12-3 or TRBV12-4 to TRBJ2-7, with TRBD1 identical over 8 bases. This CDR3 has 14 amino acids. The V segment lost 8 bases and the J segment 2 bases; nucleotides outside the gene matches: 8.

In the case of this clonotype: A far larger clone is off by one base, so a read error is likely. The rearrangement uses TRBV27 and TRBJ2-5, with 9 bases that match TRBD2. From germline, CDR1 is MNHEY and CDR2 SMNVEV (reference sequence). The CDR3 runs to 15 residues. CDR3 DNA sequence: TGTGTCAGCAGTTTGGCCAGCGGGGGGCAAGAGACCCAGTACTTC. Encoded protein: CVSSLASGGQETQYF.

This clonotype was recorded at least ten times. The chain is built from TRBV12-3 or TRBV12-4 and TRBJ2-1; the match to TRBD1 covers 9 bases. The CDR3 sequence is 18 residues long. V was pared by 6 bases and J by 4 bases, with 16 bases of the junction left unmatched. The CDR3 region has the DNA TGTGCCAGCAGAACGACTCGGGACAGGGTAGGGGGGTACAATGAGCAGTTCTTC. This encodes CASRTTRDRVGGYNEQFF.

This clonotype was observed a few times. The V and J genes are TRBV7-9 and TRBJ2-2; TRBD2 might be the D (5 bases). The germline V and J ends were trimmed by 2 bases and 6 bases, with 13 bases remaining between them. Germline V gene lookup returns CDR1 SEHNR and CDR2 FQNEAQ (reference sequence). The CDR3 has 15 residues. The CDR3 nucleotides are TGTGCCAGCAGCTTACGGGGAAATCAGGCCGGGGAGCTGTTTTTT. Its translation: CASSLRGNQAGELFF. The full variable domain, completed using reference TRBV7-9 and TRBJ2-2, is DTGVSQNPRHKITKRGQNVTFRCDPISEHNRLYWYRQTLGQGPEFLTYFQNEAQLEKSRLLSDRFSAERPKGSFSTLEIQRTEQGDSAMYLCASSLRGNQAGELFFGEGSRLTVL.

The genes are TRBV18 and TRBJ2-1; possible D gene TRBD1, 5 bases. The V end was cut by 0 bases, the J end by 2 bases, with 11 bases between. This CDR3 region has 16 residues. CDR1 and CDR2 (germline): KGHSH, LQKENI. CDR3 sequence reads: CASSPPPQEAYNEQFF. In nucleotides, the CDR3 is TGTGCCAGCTCACCACCGCCACAGGAAGCCTACAATGAGCAGTTCTTC. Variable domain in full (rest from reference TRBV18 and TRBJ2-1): NAGVMQNPRHLVRRRGQEARLRCSPMKGHSHVYWYRQLPEEGLKFMVYLQKENIIDESGMPKERFSAEFPKEGPSILRIQQVVRGDSAAYFCASSPPPQEAYNEQFFGPGTRLTVL.

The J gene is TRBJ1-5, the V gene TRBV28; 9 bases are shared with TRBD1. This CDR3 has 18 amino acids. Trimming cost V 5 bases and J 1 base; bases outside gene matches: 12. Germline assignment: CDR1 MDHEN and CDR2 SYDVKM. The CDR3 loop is CASSPGTGPGRSNQPQHF. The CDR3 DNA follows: TGTGCCAGCAGTCCCGGGACAGGGCCCGGGAGGAGCAATCAGCCCCAGCATTTT. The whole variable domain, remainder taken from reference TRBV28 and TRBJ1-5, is DVKVTQSSRYLVKRTGEKVFLECVQDMDHENMFWYRQDPGLGLRLIYFSYDVKMKEKGDIPEGYSVSREKKERFSLILESASTNQTSMYLCASSPGTGPGRSNQPQHFGDGTRLSIL.

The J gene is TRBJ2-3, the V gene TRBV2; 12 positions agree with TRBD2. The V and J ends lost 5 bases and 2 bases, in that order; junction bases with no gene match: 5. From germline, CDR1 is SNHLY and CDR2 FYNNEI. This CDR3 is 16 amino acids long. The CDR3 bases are TGTGCCAGCAGTCTGACTAGCGGGGGCCCCACAGATACGCAGTATTTT. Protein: CASSLTSGGPTDTQYF.

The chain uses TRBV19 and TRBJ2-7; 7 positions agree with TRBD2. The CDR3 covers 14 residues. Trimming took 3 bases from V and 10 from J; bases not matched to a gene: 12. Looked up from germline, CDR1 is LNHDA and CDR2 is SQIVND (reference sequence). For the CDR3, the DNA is TGTGCCAGTAGTATTGGGGGGGAGGAAGATACCCAGTACTTC. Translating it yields CASSIGGEEDTQYF.

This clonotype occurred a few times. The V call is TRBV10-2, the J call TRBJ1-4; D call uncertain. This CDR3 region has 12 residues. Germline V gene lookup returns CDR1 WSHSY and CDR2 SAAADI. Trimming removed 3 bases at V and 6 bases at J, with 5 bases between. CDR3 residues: CASSDLYEKLFF. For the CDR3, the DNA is TGCGCCAGCAGTGACCTTTATGAAAAACTGTTTTTT.